This T cell receptor (beta chain) was captured in a study of cytomegalovirus exposure and HLA in healthy donors. CDR1 MNHNS and CDR2 SASEGT come from the germline V gene. The CDR3 has 12 residues. Study-wide results and limits: Highest at DRB1 and lowest at HLA-C, TCR association rates differed among HLA loci in a later analysis. In presence/absence analyses, roughly uniform sequencing depth across donors was assumed.

This clone was seen more than once but under ten times. Its antigen is not identified. An end of the junction does not agree with germline; a read error may underlie this. Other DNA sequences in this sample translate to the same CDR3. PCR was performed using 60 Vbeta and 13 Jbeta primers. Assay: immunoSEQ multiplex PCR; the TCRdb copy retains only in-frame clones and omits some. The sample lists 130,000 to 150,000 clones, 80% occurring once. The chain joins TRBV6-1 to TRBJ1-6; D uncertain. The material sequenced was PBMCs. The TCR comes from a man aged 35 to 55 in good health and CMV-seropositive. The CDR3 loop reads CASGPYNSPLHF. The CDR3 nucleotides are TGTGCCTCGGGTCCCTATAATTCCCCCCTCCACTTT.